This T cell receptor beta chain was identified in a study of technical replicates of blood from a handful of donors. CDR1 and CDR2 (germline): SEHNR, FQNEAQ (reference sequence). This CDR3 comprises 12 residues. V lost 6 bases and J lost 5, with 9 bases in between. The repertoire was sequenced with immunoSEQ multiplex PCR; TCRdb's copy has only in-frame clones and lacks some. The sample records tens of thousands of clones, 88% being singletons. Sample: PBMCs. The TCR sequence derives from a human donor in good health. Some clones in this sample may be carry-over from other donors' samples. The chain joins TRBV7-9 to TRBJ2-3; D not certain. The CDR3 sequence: CASSFFGDTQYF. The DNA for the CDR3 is TGTGCCAGCAGTTTTTTCGGAGATACGCAGTATTTT. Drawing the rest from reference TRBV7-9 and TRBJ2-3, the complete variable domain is DTGVSQNPRHKITKRGQNVTFRCDPISEHNRLYWYRQTLGQGPEFLTYFQNEAQLEKSRLLSDRFSAERPKGSFSTLEIQRTEQGDSAMYLCASSFFGDTQYFGPGTRLTVL.